The 30 T cell receptor beta chains below all came from one sample that was sequenced in a study of blood T cell repertoires in COVID-19. Clones were sequenced by immunoSEQ multiplex PCR, and TCRdb holds only the in-frame ones, with some missing. The repertoire holds around 250,000 clones, with around 80% as singletons. The sample was PBMCs or T cells enriched from blood (not recorded which). These receptors all stem from a young man with acute COVID-19.

This chain links TRBV5-8 with TRBJ1-4; D gene ambiguous. Trimming shortened V by 1 base and J by 7 bases, and 11 bases separated the two germline ends. This CDR3 comprises 14 residues. CDR1 is SGHTS, CDR2 YDEGEE, per germline. CDR3 amino acids: CASSLLATGEKLFF. The CDR3 DNA follows: TGTGCCAGCAGCTTGCTGGCGACGGGTGAAAAACTGTTTTTT.

The V call is TRBV18, the J call TRBJ1-3; D unresolved. Germline V CDR1 and CDR2: KGHSH, LQKENI. This CDR3 is built from 16 residues. Trimming left V 3 bases short and J 0 bases short, with 12 bases between. The CDR3, as DNA: TGTGCCAGCTCACCGTCCAGATCTCCCTCTGGAAACACCATATATTTT. Protein sequence: CASSPSRSPSGNTIYF.

The J gene is TRBJ2-7, the V gene TRBV30, with TRBD2 matching over 11 bases. Germline CDR1 and CDR2: GTSNPN and SVGIG (reference sequence). The CDR3 covers 13 residues. The V gene end was trimmed by 5 bases and the J gene end by 4 bases; junction bases not matched to a gene: 4. This chain's CDR3 is CAWSGTSGYEQYV. CDR3 bases: TGTGCCTGGTCCGGGACTAGCGGATACGAGCAGTACGTC.

This clone was counted only a few times. The chain employs TRBV24-1 and TRBJ1-2, with D unclear. Germline-derived CDR1 and CDR2 are KGHDR and SFDVKD. CDR3 size: 13 residues. Trimming cost V 8 bases and J 3 bases, with 12 bases left between them. This chain's CDR3 is CATNAGWDYGYTF. The CDR3 nucleotides are TGTGCCACCAACGCGGGCTGGGACTATGGCTACACCTTC.

This clone has a handful of counts. This sequence joins TRBV6-5 and TRBJ2-1; TRBD2 matches at 8 bases. J was trimmed by 3 bases and V by 11 bases; bases with no gene match: 9. The CDR3 has 14 amino acids. Looked up from germline, CDR1 is MNHEY and CDR2 is SVGAGI. CDR3 sequence reads: CACNPSGLYNEQFF. The CDR3 DNA reads TGTGCCTGCAACCCTAGCGGGCTCTACAATGAGCAGTTCTTC.

The CDR3 sequence is CASSPRGATGELFF. CDR3 bases: TGTGCCAGCTCACCACGGGGCGCCACCGGGGAGCTGTTTTTT. This sequence joins TRBV18 and TRBJ2-2; the D gene is possibly TRBD1 (5 bases). Per the germline V gene, CDR1 is KGHSH and CDR2 is LQKENI. This CDR3 region has 14 residues. Trimming took off 1 base at V and 4 bases at J, with 7 bases between the two ends. Full variable domain (missing parts from reference TRBV18 and TRBJ2-2): NAGVMQNPRHLVRRRGQEARLRCSPMKGHSHVYWYRQLPEEGLKFMVYLQKENIIDESGMPKERFSAEFPKEGPSILRIQQVVRGDSAAYFCASSPRGATGELFFGEGSRLTVL.

The chain links TRBV27 to TRBJ1-6; 7 bases line up with TRBD1. The CDR3 contains 15 residues. V was clipped by 6 bases and J by 7 bases; unmatched bases: 9. The germline V gene has CDR1 MNHEY and CDR2 SMNVEV (reference sequence). The CDR3 is CASRGRDSQNSPLHF. CDR3 DNA sequence: TGTGCCAGCAGAGGCCGGGACAGCCAAAATTCACCCCTCCACTTT.

A remark on this clone: The junction does not match germline at one end; this may be a read error. V and J are TRBV5-1 and TRBJ2-1; D possibly corresponds to TRBD2 (5 bases). Per germline, CDR1 SGHRS and CDR2 YFSETQ. This CDR3 spans 13 amino acids. CDR3: CASSPRAVGEQFF. In DNA, the CDR3 is TGTGCCAGCAGTCCCCGAGCGGTAGGTGAGCAGTTCTTC.

This chain joins TRBV7-2 and TRBJ2-3; 10 nucleotides line up with TRBD2. CDR3 size: 18 residues. Trimming at V came to 0 bases and at J to 2 bases, leaving 8 bases not matched to a gene. The germline V gene encodes CDR1 SGHTA and CDR2 FQGNSA. The CDR3 is CASSLAISLAGDTDTQYF. The CDR3 DNA reads TGTGCCAGCAGCTTAGCCATAAGCCTAGCGGGAGACACAGATACGCAGTATTTT.

This clone was seen a handful of times. The chain is built from TRBV12-5 and TRBJ1-1; D remains ambiguous. The germline V gene has CDR1 LGHNT and CDR2 FRNRAP. The CDR3 spans 13 residues. V lost 3 bases to trimming and J lost 3 bases, with 8 bases between them. The CDR3 coding sequence is TGTGCTAGTGGTTTAGCGGTGGACACTGAAGCTTTCTTT. It codes for CASGLAVDTEAFF.

This clone showed up just once. V is TRBV5-4 and J is TRBJ2-1; 10 bases line up with TRBD1. The V gene's germline CDR1 is SGHNT and CDR2 YYREEE (reference sequence). The V gene end was trimmed by 2 bases and the J gene end by 7 bases; junction bases not matched to a gene: 9. CDR3 length: 16 amino acids. Written as DNA, the CDR3 is TGTGCCAGCAGCTTTTGGTCGGGACAGGGGCCGAATGAGCAGTTCTTC. This sequence encodes CASSFWSGQGPNEQFF. The full variable domain, rest sourced from reference TRBV5-4 and TRBJ2-1, is ETGVTQSPTHLIKTRGQQVTLRCSSQSGHNTVSWYQQALGQGPQFIFQYYREEENGRGNFPPRFSGLQFPNYSSELNVNALELDDSALYLCASSFWSGQGPNEQFFGPGTRLTVL.

The rearrangement uses TRBV6-5 and TRBJ1-6, with D hard to call. The CDR3 is 15 residues long. Germline V gene sequence: CDR1 MNHEY, CDR2 SVGAGI. V was pared by 0 bases and J by 10 bases, with 13 bases between. CDR3 nucleotide sequence: TGTGCCAGCAGTTACTCCCCGGGATCGGGGTCACCCCTCCACTTT. It is translated as CASSYSPGSGSPLHF.

The CDR3 here is CASRGGTNNSPLHF. The CDR3 bases are TGTGCCAGCAGAGGAGGTACAAATAATTCACCCCTCCACTTT. The chain joins TRBV5-4 to TRBJ1-6; D ambiguous. The CDR3 is 14 residues long. V lost 5 bases and J lost 5, with 11 bases in between. Germline assignment: CDR1 SGHNT and CDR2 YYREEE (reference sequence).

This clone was detected only a few times. The rearrangement uses TRBV27 and TRBJ1-2; 9 nucleotides align to TRBD1. This CDR3 has 18 residues. Germline-derived CDR1 and CDR2 are MNHEY and SMNVEV (reference sequence). V was pared by 5 bases and J by 9 bases, with 22 bases of the junction left unmatched. CDR3 loop: CASSRYLTGGYGVTSYTF. CDR3 DNA sequence: TGTGCCAGCAGTCGATACCTTACAGGGGGCTACGGGGTGACGAGCTACACCTTC.

This clone was picked up a small number of times. The chain is built from TRBV5-4 and TRBJ2-1; TRBD1 might be the D (6 bases). This CDR3 contains 13 residues. Trimming pared 5 bases from V and 7 bases from J, leaving 13 bases between. Germline values: CDR1 SGHNT, CDR2 YYREEE (reference sequence). CDR3 nucleotide sequence: TGTGCCAGCAGTTATACAGGGAGTAATGAGCAGTTCTTC. It translates to CASSYTGSNEQFF.

The chain recombines TRBV7-2 with TRBJ2-1, with 8 bases matching TRBD2. J lost 9 bases, V lost 5 bases, and 6 bases had no gene match. This CDR3 is 13 amino acids long. Germline CDR1 reads SGHTA; CDR2 reads FQGNSA. The DNA for the CDR3 is TGTGCCAGCAGCAACGGACTAGCAGGTGAGCAGTTCTTC. This codes for CASSNGLAGEQFF.

There are a few counts of this clone. The genes are TRBV6-2 or TRBV6-3 and TRBJ2-7; D might be TRBD2 (5 bases). Trimming removed 2 bases at V and 4 bases at J, with 18 bases between. CDR1 is MNHEY, CDR2 SVGEGT, per germline. There are 16 residues in the CDR3. CDR3 residues: CASSYPSGIRVYEQYV. In nucleotides, the CDR3 is TGTGCCAGCAGTTACCCGTCCGGGATTAGGGTTTACGAGCAGTACGTC.

The rearrangement links TRBV23-1 to TRBJ1-4; 12 nucleotides align to TRBD1. TRBV23-1 is labeled an ORF, and its function is uncertain. After removal of 0 bases from V and 5 bases from J, the junction contained 10 bases not matched to a gene. The CDR3 extends over 19 amino acids. Here the CDR3 DNA reads TGCGCCAGCAGTCAATCCGGGACAGGGGGCCTCATTCGAAATGAAAAACTGTTTTTT. It yields the protein CASSQSGTGGLIRNEKLFF.

CDR3 bases: TGCGCCAGCGGGGAGAACACAGATACGCAGTATTTT. Protein sequence: CASGENTDTQYF. The chain uses TRBV5-1 and TRBJ2-3; D is possibly TRBD2 (5 bases). The CDR3 has 12 residues. In germline, CDR1 is SGHRS, CDR2 YFSETQ. V shed 7 bases and J shed 2 bases, with 8 bases lying between them.

The chain uses TRBV5-8 and TRBJ1-2; TRBD1 matches at 9 bases. Germline CDR1 reads SGHTS; CDR2 reads YDEGEE. Trimming at V came to 7 bases and at J to 9 bases, leaving 16 bases not matched to a gene. CDR3 size: 15 residues. CDR3 residues: CASVARDRDVLRYTF. CDR3 coding DNA: TGTGCCAGCGTCGCCCGGGACAGGGATGTTTTGCGCTACACCTTC.

This clone occurred once. This chain joins TRBV15 and TRBJ1-1; D remains ambiguous. The CDR3 totals 12 residues. CDR1 and CDR2 (germline): LNHNV, YYDKDF (reference sequence). The V gene lost 8 bases and the J gene lost 5 bases, with 12 bases spanning the gap. CDR3 in amino acids: CATRGNITEAFF. The CDR3 bases are TGTGCCACCCGCGGTAACATTACTGAAGCTTTCTTT.

The genes are TRBV5-1 and TRBJ2-1, with 11 bases identical to TRBD1. Trimming took 1 base from V and 6 from J; bases not matched to a gene: 6. CDR1 is SGHRS, CDR2 YFSETQ, per germline. This CDR3 contains 16 residues. CDR3 loop: CASSLKAGTGGNEQFF. The CDR3 coding sequence is TGCGCCAGCAGCTTGAAGGCCGGGACAGGGGGCAATGAGCAGTTCTTC.

The chain recombines TRBV3-1 (or the pseudogene TRBV3-2) with TRBJ1-1, with TRBD1 matching 7 bases. V was pared by 5 bases and J by 2 bases, with 5 bases of the junction left unmatched. The germline V gene encodes CDR1 LGHDT and CDR2 YNNKEL (reference sequence). The CDR3 is 14 residues long. CDR3 in amino acids: CASSAGTANTEAFF. The CDR3 DNA follows: TGTGCCAGCAGCGCAGGGACAGCTAACACTGAAGCTTTCTTT.

The CDR3 is CASSLRLDRGNSPLHF. CDR3 nucleotides: TGTGCCAGCAGCCTAAGGTTGGACAGGGGCAATTCACCCCTCCACTTT. The genes are TRBV4-2 and TRBJ1-6, with 9 nucleotides matching TRBD1. CDR1 and CDR2 from the germline V gene are LGHNA and YNFKEQ. The V segment lost 4 bases and the J segment 7 bases; nucleotides outside the gene matches: 8. This CDR3 is 16 amino acids long.

This clone was detected once. At one of its ends the junction is not consistent with the germline gene, which may arise from a read error. This chain's CDR3 is CASSSPPGLAAALNEQFF. CDR3 DNA sequence: TGTGCCAGCAGCTCCCCTCCTGGACTAGCGGCTGCCCTCAATGAGCAGTTCTTC. The V gene is TRBV5-1, the J gene TRBJ2-1; 10 bases align to TRBD2. The CDR3 is 18 residues long. CDR1 SGHRS and CDR2 YFSETQ come from the germline V gene.

The genes are TRBV7-8 and TRBJ1-2, with 8 bases fitting TRBD1. The trim removed 5 bases at V and 4 bases at J, leaving 15 bases unmatched. The CDR3 runs to 17 residues. Germline CDR1 reads SGHVS; CDR2 reads FQNEAQ. In DNA, the CDR3 is TGTGCCAGCAGCCCCGGTACAACAGGGGGTCTCGGCTATGGCTACACCTTC. Protein sequence: CASSPGTTGGLGYGYTF.

This rearrangement joins TRBV29-1 to TRBJ2-2, with TRBD1 matching over 7 bases. Germline V gives CDR1 SQVTM, CDR2 ANQGSEA. The junction had 7 bases not matched to a gene; V was cut back by 1 base and J by 8 bases. This CDR3 is built from 14 residues. CDR3 nucleotides: TGCAGCGTTGAAGGACAGGGCGGAGTGGGGGAGCTGTTTTTT. It specifies CSVEGQGGVGELFF.

This chain joins TRBV6-1 and TRBJ1-4; D gene unclear. V was trimmed by 4 bases and J by 7 bases, leaving 19 bases between them. The V gene's germline CDR1 is MNHNS and CDR2 SASEGT. The CDR3 covers 16 residues. CDR3 sequence: CASSAYIRAGGEKLFF. The DNA for the CDR3 is TGTGCCAGCAGTGCCTACATAAGGGCGGGCGGTGAAAAACTGTTTTTT.

The V gene is TRBV5-6, the J gene TRBJ1-5; 8 positions match TRBD1. J lost 1 base, V lost 3 bases, and 6 bases had no gene match. The length of the CDR3 is 16 residues. Germline V lookup: CDR1 SGHDT, CDR2 YYEEEE. The CDR3 loop is CASSWTGSESNQPQHF. CDR3 nucleotide sequence: TGTGCCAGCAGCTGGACAGGGTCTGAGAGCAATCAGCCCCAGCATTTT.

The chain employs TRBV6-5 and TRBJ1-5; TRBD1 agrees at 7 bases. The CDR3 contains 15 residues. Trimming removed 6 bases from V and 2 bases from J; junction bases left unmatched: 7. The V gene's germline CDR1 is MNHEY and CDR2 SVGAGI. Written as DNA, the CDR3 is TGTGCCAGCAGAATGGGACAGCTAGGCAATCAGCCCCAGCATTTT. Translated, it gives CASRMGQLGNQPQHF.